These T cell receptor beta chains were read from a single sample in a study of cytomegalovirus exposure and HLA in healthy donors. TCRdb's copy holds only in-frame clones and misses some; the assay was immunoSEQ multiplex PCR. The table shows 100,000 to 150,000 clones, with 15% to 20% occurring only once. The sample was PBMCs. These receptors originate from a female donor in good health and CMV-seropositive. The CDR3 runs from the conserved cysteine through the conserved F or W. The D gene is left open where the match is weak. Only part of the rows carry a size: once, few, many, or a class if the clone is expanded.

few,TRBV7-9,TRBJ2-2,TRBD2,TGTGCCAGCAGCCCGCCGACTAGCTATTACACCGGGGAGCTGTTTTTT,CASSPPTSYYTGELFF
-,TRBV7-9,TRBJ2-7,-,TGTGCCAGCAGCTTGAACAGGGTTGCCGAGCAGTACTTC,CASSLNRVAEQYF
-,TRBV9,TRBJ2-7,TRBD2,TGTGCCAGCAGCCGTAGGAGCGGGGCCATCTCCTACGAGCAGTACTTC,CASSRRSGAISYEQYF
-,TRBV19,TRBJ1-2,TRBD1,TGTGCCAGTAGTATCACCGGGACAGGCGCTAGAAACTATGGCTACACCTTC,CASSITGTGARNYGYTF
-,TRBV10-3,TRBJ2-1,TRBD2,TGTGCCATCAGGGCCACTAGCGGGGGCTACAATGAGCAGTTCTTC,CAIRATSGGYNEQFF
-,TRBV2,TRBJ2-7,-,TGTGCCAGCGGGGGCAGTCCCTACGAGCAGTACTTC,CASGGSPYEQYF
-,TRBV9,TRBJ1-1,-,TGTGCCAGCAGCCGGGACGGGGGGGACACTGAAGCTTTCTTT,CASSRDGGDTEAFF
few,TRBV7-9,TRBJ2-7,TRBD1,TGTGCCAGCAGCTTGGCAGGGGGCGAGCAGTACTTC,CASSLAGGEQYF
-,TRBV25-1,TRBJ2-5,-,TGTGCCAGCAGCGTCGGGCAGGGTGGTGAGACCCAGTACTTC,CASSVGQGGETQYF
-,TRBV27,TRBJ1-4,-,TGTGCCAGCAGATCCCTCGGGACTGCTTGGGAAAAACTGTTTTTT,CASRSLGTAWEKLFF
-,TRBV30,TRBJ2-1,-,TGTGCCTGGAGTGTACTGGGCATAGACTACAATGAGCAGTTCTTC,CAWSVLGIDYNEQFF
-,TRBV4-2,TRBJ2-4,TRBD2,TGTGCCAGCAGCCAGCCCCTCGGGGGGGCCCTAGTCAAAAACATTCAGTACTTC,CASSQPLGGALVKNIQYF
-,TRBV7-3,TRBJ2-3,TRBD1,TGTGCCAGCAGCTTGACAGGGGACGGCACAGATACGCAGTATTTT,CASSLTGDGTDTQYF
-,TRBV28,TRBJ1-1,-,TGTGCCAGCAGTTTGGGCCGTGAAGCTTTCTTT,CASSLGREAFF
-,TRBV9,TRBJ2-1,TRBD2,TGTGCCAGCACTAGGGCGGGAGCTGGGGTTGAGCAGTTCTTC,CASTRAGAGVEQFF
-,TRBV5-1,TRBJ1-2,-,TGCGCCAGCAGCTTCGGTCAGGGAGGATCTAACTATGGCTACACCTTC,CASSFGQGGSNYGYTF
few,TRBV7-9,TRBJ1-1,-,TGTGCCAGCAGCTTAGCGGGGGCCACTGAAGCTTTCTTT,CASSLAGATEAFF
few,TRBV19,TRBJ1-1,TRBD1,TGTGCCAGTGGGGGACAGGGCGCGAACACTGAAGCTTTCTTT,CASGGQGANTEAFF
-,TRBV5-5,TRBJ1-1,-,TGTGCCAGCAGCCCCACCCAGGATCTGTTTGGTGAAGCTTTCTTT,CASSPTQDLFGEAFF
few,TRBV5-6,TRBJ2-1,-,TGTGCCAGCAGCTCTTACAATGAGCAGTTCTTC,CASSSYNEQFF
-,TRBV6-1,TRBJ1-6,-,TGTGCCAGCAGTGATTTTACAGGGAGCTATAATTCACCCCTCCACTTT,CASSDFTGSYNSPLHF
few,TRBV15,TRBJ1-1,-,TGTGCCACCAGCAGAGAAGTAGACAGGGAAGCTTTCTTT,CATSREVDREAFF
few,TRBV29-1,TRBJ1-4,-,TGCAGCGTTGAACACAGGGCTAGATATGAAAAACTGTTTTTT,CSVEHRARYEKLFF
few,TRBV2,TRBJ2-7,TRBD1,TGTGCCAGCCTGATAACAGGGGGCTCCTACGAGCAGTACTTC,CASLITGGSYEQYF